This T cell receptor (beta chain) emerged from a study of vaccination and CD4 T cells after COVID-19. Across the whole study: Convalescent patients gave post-COVID blood a median approximately 100 days post-diagnosis, range 35 to 161. Timing of post-vaccine sample collection was a median about 76 days after dose two, with a range of 14 to 241. The authors gave control cultures a CEFX pool, an HIV-1 Nef pool, or no peptide. Overlapping SARS-CoV-2, HCoV-NL63, HCoV-OC43 and HCoV-229E spike peptides were used to stimulate cells.

Treatment noted: roughly 11-day PBMC culture with coronavirus spike peptide pools or control peptides (ViraFEST assay). The collection of CD4+ T cells from the unexposed donor took place before the COVID-19 pandemic (2011-2018). This clonotype has more than one count but fewer than ten. Its antigen is as yet unknown. Sequenced with the Oncomine TCR Beta short-read assay was DNA taken from cultured CD4+ T cells. Researchers extracted genomic DNA from CD4+ T cells that had been cultured. Via MiXCR, TCRdb re-called the PCR reads, giving one row per CDR3 protein. The sample has about 10,000 distinct CDR3 sequences, 35% seen once. Sequencing input: CD4+ T cells from blood, cultured in vitro. This sequence was found in a human donor in good health.

CDR3 bases: TGTGCCACCAGTGACGAGACAGCCAGCACAGATACGCAGTATTTT. The encoded protein is CATSDETASTDTQYF. The rearrangement uses TRBV24-1 and TRBJ2-3, with D possibly TRBD1 on 5 matching bases. This CDR3 is 15 amino acids long. Deletions cut 4 bases from V and 0 bases from J, with 10 bases between. CDR1 KGHDR and CDR2 SFDVKD come from the germline V gene.